Shown below are 2 T cell receptor beta chains from a single sample sequenced in a study of cytomegalovirus exposure and HLA in healthy donors. Amplification used 60 Vbeta primers and 13 Jbeta primers. Assay: immunoSEQ multiplex PCR; the TCRdb copy retains only in-frame clones and omits some. The sample carries 100,000 or so clones, roughly 70% recorded once. Sample: PBMCs. These receptors all come from a man aged 40-49 years in good health and CMV-seropositive.

J is TRBJ2-5 and V is TRBV25-1, with D perhaps matching TRBD2 (6 bases). The CDR3 is 15 amino acids. V lost 3 bases, J lost 5 bases, and 16 bases lay in between. Germline-derived CDR1 and CDR2 are MGHDK and SYGVNS. CDR3 protein: CASSDILAVTETQYF. CDR3 nucleotide sequence: TGTGCCAGCAGTGATATACTAGCAGTTACGGAGACCCAGTACTTC.

This clone was observed once. The CDR3 reads CASSPGLYEISTGELFF. The CDR3 nucleotides are TGTGCCAGCTCACCTGGACTGTACGAAATTTCCACCGGGGAGCTGTTTTTT. The chain combines TRBV18 with TRBJ2-2, with D possibly matching TRBD2 (5 bases). The CDR3 has 17 residues. Trimming took off 3 bases at V and 4 bases at J, with 18 bases between the two ends. CDR1 KGHSH and CDR2 LQKENI come from the germline V gene.